These 17 T cell receptor delta chains were sequenced from one sample in a study of γδ T cells in repeated Plasmodium falciparum infection. TCRdb re-called the multiplex PCR reads via CATT. The sample lists tens of thousands of delta-chain clones; 0.75% to 1% were seen once. Vgamma9/Vdelta2+ and Vdelta2-negative gammadelta T cells were flow-sorted from PBMC for bulk sequencing. Sample: gamma-delta T cells from blood. The receptor set was obtained from a pool of human donors (malaria-infected and uninfected, not separated).

A remark on this clone: A far larger clone is one base from this, pointing to a likely read error. Within the sample, other DNA sequences also encode this same CDR3. The CDR3 region is CALGEPLKTTWGYSAQLFF. The DNA of the CDR3 is TGTGCTCTTGGGGAACCTCTTAAAACGACCTGGGGGTACAGCGCGCAACTCTTCTTT. The chain employs TRDV1 and TRDJ2, with 7 bases matching TRDD3. Germline matching of the DNA provided the J gene here, since TCRdb leaves it blank. The CDR3 loop spans 19 amino acids. Germline CDR1 TSWWSYY, CDR2 QGS. J lost 11 bases, V lost 1 base, and 22 bases had no gene match.

This clone has a handful of counts. This likely traces to a read error, being one base from a far larger clone. Other DNA sequences in this specimen translate into the identical CDR3. The chain has TRDV1 and TRDJ1; D not certain. Germline assignment: CDR1 TSWWSYY and CDR2 QGS. CDR3 size: 13 residues. With 0 bases removed from V and 8 bases from J, the gap between germline ends came to 10 bases. CDR3 in amino acids: CALGELLSQKLIF. The CDR3 region has the DNA TGTGCTCTTGGGGAACTCTTGTCGCAAAAACTCATCTTT.

This clone was observed a few times. A far larger clone lies a single base away; this is likely a read error. Other nucleotide sequences in the sample specify the same CDR3. V is TRDV2 and J is TRDJ1; TRDD3 agrees at 7 bases. This CDR3 is built from 17 residues. In germline, CDR1 is GEAIGNYY, CDR2 EKD. Trimming cost V 0 bases and J 3 bases; bases outside gene matches: 12. CDR3 protein: CACDTIARGDLPDKLIF. For the CDR3, the DNA is TGTGCCTGTGACACCATTGCTCGGGGGGATCTTCCCGATAAACTCATCTTT.

This clone has more than one count but fewer than ten. One base separates it from a far larger clone, so it is likely a read error. Other DNA sequences within the sample encode an identical CDR3. The J gene has no call, while the V gene is TRDV2; the table's D call, TRDD3, was not checked against the DNA. CDR3 length: 18 residues. Germline V CDR1 and CDR2: GEAIGNYY, EKD. The CDR3 reads CACDTVGLRDRNFDKLIF. The CDR3 DNA reads as TGTGCCTGTGACACCGTCGGACTGCGGGACCGTAATTTCGATAAACTAATCTTT.

With regard to this clone: Translating this DNA gives a protein that differs at residue 4 from the TCRdb one, which belongs to a much larger clone; a read error is likely, and the protein shown is this translation. V usage is TRAV23/DV6 and J usage is TRDJ1; D call uncertain. Germline values: CDR1 NTAFDY, CDR2 IRPDVSE (reference sequence). The CDR3 sequence is 13 residues long. The ends were cut back, 4 bases at V and 2 bases at J, with 12 bases in the middle. The CDR3: CAACWWETDKLIF. CDR3 coding DNA: TGTGCAGCATGCTGGTGGGAGACCGATAAACTCATCTTT.

As concerns this clone: The protein recorded in TCRdb matches a much larger clone and deviates from this DNA's translation at residue 6, suggesting a read error; the protein here is obtained by translating the DNA. The sample has other DNA sequences that encode this CDR3 too. The DNA of the CDR3 is TGTGCTCTTGGGGAATTTCTTCGAGAGGGGGATAGTGCCGGGAAGCTCATCTTT. Protein sequence: CALGEFLREGDSAGKLIF. No J gene was named, though the V gene is TRDV1; the D call in the table, TRDD3, was not verified against the DNA. Per germline, CDR1 TSWWSYY and CDR2 QGS. The CDR3 is 18 amino acids.

As regards this clone: TCRdb's entry gives the protein of a much larger clone, which mismatches this DNA's translation at residue 17, likely from a read error; the protein reported here is translated from the DNA. TRDV2 is the V gene, and the J gene was not called; TRDD3, the D gene given by the table, was not confirmed from the DNA. CDR1 and CDR2 (germline): GEAIGNYY, EKD. This CDR3 spans 19 amino acids. CDR3 in DNA: TGTGCCTGTGCAGGCCTACCTCAGGGGGATACGTCACTTACCGATAAACGCATCTTT. Translation gives CACAGLPQGDTSLTDKRIF.

This clone was counted many times. The protein in TCRdb stems from a much larger clone and differs at residue 9 from this DNA's translation, likely a read error; here the protein is translated from the DNA. V and J are TRDV1 and TRDJ1, with D unclear. Germline CDR1 and CDR2: TSWWSYY and QGS. The CDR3 loop spans 12 amino acids. Deletions cut 2 bases from V and 9 bases from J, with 10 bases between. In DNA, the CDR3 is TGTGCTCTTGGGGAATTGCGGTATGAACTCATCTTT. Amino acid sequence: CALGELRYELIF.

Notes on this clone: The mismatch at residue 14 between this DNA's translation and the TCRdb protein of a much larger clone likely reflects a read error; the protein shown is translated from the DNA. CDR3 amino acids: CACDTVGDGAPRTNKLIF. The CDR3 DNA is TGTGCCTGTGACACCGTGGGGGATGGGGCCCCACGAACCAATAAACTCATCTTT. The V gene is TRDV2, the J gene TRDJ1, with 8 bases matching TRDD3. Unmatched junction bases numbered 17, after V lost 0 bases and J lost 6 bases. CDR1 GEAIGNYY and CDR2 EKD come from the germline V gene. The length of the CDR3 is 18 residues.

Concerning this clone: TCRdb's entry gives the protein of a much larger clone, which mismatches this DNA's translation at residue 12, likely from a read error; the protein reported here is translated from the DNA. V gene TRDV1 combines with J gene TRDJ1; 9 bases line up with TRDD2. No J segment appears in TCRdb, so it was assigned here by matching the sequence to germline. J was trimmed by 2 bases and V by 7 bases; bases with no gene match: 17. CDR1 is TSWWSYY and CDR2 is QGS in the germline V gene. The length of the CDR3 is 18 residues. CDR3 nucleotide sequence: TGTGCTCTTGAGCCTTCCTACGATAAGTGGGGGACAACCGATAAACTCATCTTT. It encodes CALEPSYDKWGTTDKLIF.

Ten or more counts support this clone. The TCRdb protein, from a much larger clone, departs from this DNA's translation at residue 14, likely by read error; the protein shown derives from the DNA. This chain links TRDV1 with TRDJ1; D unclear. The CDR3 is 15 amino acids. Germline lookup yields CDR1 TSWWSYY and CDR2 QGS. DNA for the CDR3: TGTGCTCTTGGTCGCGCCGGCCCGTACACCGATAAACTCACCTTT. Amino acid sequence: CALGRAGPYTDKLTF.

This clone was observed a few times. A far larger clone is off by one base, so a read error is likely. Within the sample, other DNA sequences also encode this same CDR3. V gene TRDV1 combines with J gene TRDJ1, with 12 bases matching TRDD3. The V gene end was trimmed by 0 bases and the J gene end by 0 bases; junction bases not matched to a gene: 5. Germline lookup yields CDR1 TSWWSYY and CDR2 QGS. The CDR3 extends over 18 amino acids. This chain's CDR3 is CALGELGHWGIHTDKLIF. Here the CDR3 DNA reads TGTGCTCTTGGGGAACTAGGTCACTGGGGGATACACACCGATAAACTCATCTTT.

This clone has at least ten counts. The V call is TRDV2, the J call TRDJ3, with D possibly TRDD3 on 6 matching bases. In the absence of a J gene in TCRdb, the DNA was matched to germline to assign it here. The CDR3 loop spans 21 amino acids. Germline V gives CDR1 GEAIGNYY, CDR2 EKD. The V end lost 3 bases, the J end lost 4 bases, and 27 bases lay between the germline ends. CDR3 loop: CACDSLGRGTFTSWDTRQMFF. The CDR3 nucleotides are TGTGCCTGTGACTCCTTAGGCCGGGGGACTTTTACCTCTTGGGACACCCGACAGATGTTTTTC.

For this clone: A much larger clone differs by one base, so this may be a read error. The sample has other DNA sequences that encode this CDR3 too. The chain joins TRDV1 to TRDJ1; 9 bases align to TRDD3. CDR3 length equals 21 residues. Unmatched junction bases numbered 22, after V lost 5 bases and J lost 0 bases. Germline assignment: CDR1 TSWWSYY and CDR2 QGS. The CDR3 sequence is CALGSDGVLGESAYDTDKLIF. CDR3 nucleotide sequence: TGTGCTCTTGGGTCCGACGGTGTACTGGGGGAATCCGCCTACGACACCGATAAACTCATCTTT.

This clone has a handful of counts. The mismatch at residue 11 between this DNA's translation and the TCRdb protein of a much larger clone likely reflects a read error; the protein shown is translated from the DNA. The chain joins TRDV1 to TRDJ1; 9 bases match TRDD3. TCRdb supplies no J gene; here it was assigned by aligning the nucleotide sequence to germline. Germline V gene sequence: CDR1 TSWWSYY, CDR2 QGS. Trimming at V came to 2 bases and at J to 0 bases, leaving 22 bases not matched to a gene. This CDR3 comprises 22 residues. The CDR3 loop is CALGERRLIPSPTGGNTDKLIF. The CDR3 DNA reads TGTGCTCTTGGGGAAAGAAGATTGATTCCCTCCCCGACTGGGGGAAACACCGATAAACTCATCTTT.

Note on this clone: TCRdb pairs this DNA with a much larger clone's protein that differs at residue 18, likely a read error; the protein shown was translated from the DNA. The V gene is listed as TRDV1; no J gene was called; the table's D call, TRDD3, was not checked against the DNA. This CDR3 is built from 19 residues. Germline V gives CDR1 TSWWSYY, CDR2 QGS. Here the CDR3 DNA reads TGTGCTCTTGGGGAACCCACTATTCTGGGGGATCTACCTTCCGATAAACTCACCTTT. It encodes CALGEPTILGDLPSDKLTF.

This clone occurred many times. This DNA's translation and the protein TCRdb lists, from a much larger clone, do not match at residue 5, likely due to a read error; the protein shown is translated from the DNA. The gene calls are TRDV2 and TRDJ1; D gene ambiguous. The CDR3 sequence is 16 residues long. Trimming left V 3 bases short and J 0 bases short, with 16 bases between. CDR1 is GEAIGNYY and CDR2 is EKD in the germline V gene. The CDR3 sequence: CACDAVERRYTDKLIF. CDR3 nucleotide sequence: TGTGCCTGTGACGCCGTTGAACGGAGGTACACCGATAAACTCATCTTT.